Detailed here is one TCR beta chain. The junction and the germline gene differ at one end; a read error may be behind it. The CDR3 is 15 amino acids. Germline lookup yields CDR1 PRHDT and CDR2 FYEKMQ (reference sequence). The data belong to a study of molecular identifiers for immune sequencing clone quantification. In TCRdb, the PCR reads were re-called with MiXCR into one record per CDR3 protein. The table has about 500,000 distinct CDR3 sequences, around 23% seen once. The sequence derives from a human donor in good health. Some libraries in this study had Jurkat cell RNA spiked in. The chain joins TRBV13 to TRBJ2-5, with no clear D. The specimen sequenced was naive CD8+ T cells from blood, with Jurkat cell RNA spiked in. Specified subset: FACS-sorted CD8+CD4-CCR7+CD45RA+ naive T cells. In DNA form, the CDR3 reads TGCGCCAGCAGCGTAGTTTTTGGAAATCAAGAGACCCAGTACTTC. As protein: CASSVVFGNQETQYF.